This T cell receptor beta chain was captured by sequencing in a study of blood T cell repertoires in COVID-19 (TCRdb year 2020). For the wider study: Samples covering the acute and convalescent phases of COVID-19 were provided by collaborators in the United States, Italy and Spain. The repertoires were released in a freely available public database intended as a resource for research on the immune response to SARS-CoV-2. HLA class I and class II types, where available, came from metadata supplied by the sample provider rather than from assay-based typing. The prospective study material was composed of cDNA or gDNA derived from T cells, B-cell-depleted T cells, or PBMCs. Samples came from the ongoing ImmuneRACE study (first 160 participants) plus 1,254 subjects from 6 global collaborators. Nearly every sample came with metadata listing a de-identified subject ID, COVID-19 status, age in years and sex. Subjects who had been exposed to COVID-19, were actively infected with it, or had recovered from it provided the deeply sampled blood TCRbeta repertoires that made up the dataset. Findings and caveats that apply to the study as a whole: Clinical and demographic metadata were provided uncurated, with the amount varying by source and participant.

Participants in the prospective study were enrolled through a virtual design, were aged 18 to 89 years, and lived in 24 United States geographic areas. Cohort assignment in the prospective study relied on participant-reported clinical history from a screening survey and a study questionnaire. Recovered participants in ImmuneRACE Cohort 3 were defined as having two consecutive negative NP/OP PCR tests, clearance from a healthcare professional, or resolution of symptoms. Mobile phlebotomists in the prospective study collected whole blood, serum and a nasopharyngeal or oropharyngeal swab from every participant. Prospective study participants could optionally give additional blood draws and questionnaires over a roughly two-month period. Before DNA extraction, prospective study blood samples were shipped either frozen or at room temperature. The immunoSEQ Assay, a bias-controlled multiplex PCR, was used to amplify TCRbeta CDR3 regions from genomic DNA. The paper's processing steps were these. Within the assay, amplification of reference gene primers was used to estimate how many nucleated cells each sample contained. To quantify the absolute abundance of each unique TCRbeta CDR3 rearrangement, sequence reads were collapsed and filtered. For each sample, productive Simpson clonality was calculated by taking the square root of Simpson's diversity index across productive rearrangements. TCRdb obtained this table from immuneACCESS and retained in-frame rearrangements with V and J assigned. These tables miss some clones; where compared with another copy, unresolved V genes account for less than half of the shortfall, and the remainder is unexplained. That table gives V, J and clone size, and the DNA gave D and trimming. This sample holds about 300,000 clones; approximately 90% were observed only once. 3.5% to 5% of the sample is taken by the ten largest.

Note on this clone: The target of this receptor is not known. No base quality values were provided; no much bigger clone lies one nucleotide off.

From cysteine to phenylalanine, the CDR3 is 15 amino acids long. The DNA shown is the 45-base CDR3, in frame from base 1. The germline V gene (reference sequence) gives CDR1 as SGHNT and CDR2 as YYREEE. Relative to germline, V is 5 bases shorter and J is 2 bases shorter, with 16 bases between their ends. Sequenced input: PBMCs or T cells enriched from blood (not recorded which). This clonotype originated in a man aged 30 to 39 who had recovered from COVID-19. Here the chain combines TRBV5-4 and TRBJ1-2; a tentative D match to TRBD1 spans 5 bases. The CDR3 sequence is CASRLWGGVNYGYTF. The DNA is TGTGCCAGCAGGTTGTGGGGGGGAGTGAACTATGGCTACACCTTC.